These 3 T cell receptor beta chains originate from one sample sequenced in a study of blood T cell repertoires in COVID-19. Data came from immunoSEQ multiplex PCR; TCRdb stores just in-frame clones and leaves some out. The table has hundreds of thousands of clones, roughly 85% seen once. Sequenced: peripheral blood. Source of these receptors: a woman aged 18 to 35 with acute or convalescent COVID-19.

J is TRBJ2-7 and V is TRBV3-1 (or the pseudogene TRBV3-2), with D possibly being TRBD2 (5 bases). V lost 0 bases, J lost 2 bases, and 17 bases lay in between. This CDR3 has 17 amino acids. Germline V gene sequence: CDR1 LGHDT, CDR2 YNNKEL (reference sequence). The DNA of the CDR3 is TGTGCCAGCAGCCAAGATCGTCCGGGAATAAATACCTACGAGCAGTACTTC. Residues: CASSQDRPGINTYEQYF.

This chain joins TRBV4-1 and TRBJ1-4, with TRBD1 matching over 7 bases. CDR1 is MGHRA, CDR2 YSYEKL, per germline. The CDR3 sequence is 15 residues long. The trim removed 5 bases at V and 5 bases at J, leaving 8 bases unmatched. The CDR3 nucleotides are TGCGCCAGCAGCTCTCGGGACAGCAAGAATGAAAAACTGTTTTTT. Translating it yields CASSSRDSKNEKLFF.

V is TRBV2 and J is TRBJ1-5; D not certain. Looked up from germline, CDR1 is SNHLY and CDR2 is FYNNEI. V was shortened by 4 bases and J by 3 bases, with 13 bases between the two germline ends. The CDR3 has 15 residues. The CDR3 loop reads CASSGELIPNQPQHF. CDR3 coding DNA: TGTGCCAGCAGTGGGGAGCTCATCCCCAATCAGCCCCAGCATTTT.